This T cell receptor beta chain was captured in a study of CD8+CD57+ T cells in acquired aplastic anemia. Using genomic DNA as the template, TCR beta VDJ and CDR3 profiling was carried out. A single record per CDR3 protein comes from TCRdb applying MiXCR to the reads. This table holds roughly 190,000 distinct CDR3 sequences, less than 65% found once. CDR1 ENHRY and CDR2 SYGVKD come from the germline V gene. The CDR3 is 17 amino acids. V shed 3 bases, J shed 11 bases, and the junction held 18 bases outside the gene matches. The chain links TRBV10-3 to TRBJ2-3; 9 bases match TRBD2. The sequenced sample was sorted CD4+, CD8+, or CD8+CD57+ T cells (not recorded which) from PBMCs. The origin of this receptor is a human donor in good health, serving as a control. This chain's CDR3 is CAISDLVSGGMNNEQYF. CDR3 DNA sequence: TGTGCCATCAGTGACTTGGTTAGCGGGGGTATGAACAATGAGCAGTATTTT.